This T cell receptor (beta chain) is drawn from a study of T cells after yellow fever vaccination. Comments on this clonotype: As yet, its antigen is unknown.

The CDR3 is made up of 14 amino acids. V lost 3 bases and J 4 bases, leaving 11 bases between the germline ends. One entry per CDR3 protein, called by TCRdb with MiXCR from the 5' RACE reads. The data hold about 510,000 distinct CDR3 sequences, with 20% to 25% observed a single time. General study results and limits: Abundant clonotypes from the bulk population could get into FACS-sorted repertoires as contaminants. Reappearing after the booster were most of the clones from primary vaccination (about 95% CD4, about 87% CD8). Weaker, the secondary response had a peak occurring faster, on day 5 versus 15.

This TCR was recovered from a man aged 18 to 30 who received the YFV17D yellow fever vaccine. The chain combines TRBV12-3 or TRBV12-4 with TRBJ2-3, with D unclear. The source material was PBMCs, sampled 20 to 25 days after the first yellow fever vaccination. The CDR3, as DNA: TGTGCCAGCAGTTTTGTTAGCCCCCCAGATACGCAGTATTTT. As protein: CASSFVSPPDTQYF.